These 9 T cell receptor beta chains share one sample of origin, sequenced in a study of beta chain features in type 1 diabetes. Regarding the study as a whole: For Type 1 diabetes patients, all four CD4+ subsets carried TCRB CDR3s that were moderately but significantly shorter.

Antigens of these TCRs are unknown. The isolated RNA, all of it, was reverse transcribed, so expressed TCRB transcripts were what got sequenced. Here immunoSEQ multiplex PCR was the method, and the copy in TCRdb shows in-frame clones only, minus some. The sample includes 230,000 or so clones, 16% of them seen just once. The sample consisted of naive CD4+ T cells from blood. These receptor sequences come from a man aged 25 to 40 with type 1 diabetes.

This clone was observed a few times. CDR3 nucleotide sequence: TGCAGCGTTGAAGGGCGACTAGTGGCCAATGAGCAGTTCTTC. Its protein is CSVEGRLVANEQFF. The gene calls are TRBV29-1 and TRBJ2-1; maybe TRBD2 (6 bases). Trimming removed 1 base at V and 6 bases at J, with 13 bases between. This CDR3 is 14 amino acids long. Germline V gene data show CDR1 as SQVTM and CDR2 as ANQGSEA.

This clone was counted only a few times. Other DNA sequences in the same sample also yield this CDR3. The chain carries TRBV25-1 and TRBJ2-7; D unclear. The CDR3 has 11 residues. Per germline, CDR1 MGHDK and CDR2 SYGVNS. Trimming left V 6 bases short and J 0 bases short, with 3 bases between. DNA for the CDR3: TGTGCCAGCAGGGACTCCTACGAGCAGTACTTC. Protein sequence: CASRDSYEQYF.

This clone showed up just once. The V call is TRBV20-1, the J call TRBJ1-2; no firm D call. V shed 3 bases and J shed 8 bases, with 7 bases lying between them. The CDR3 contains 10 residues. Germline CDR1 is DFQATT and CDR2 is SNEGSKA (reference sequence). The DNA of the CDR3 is TGCAGTGCTAGGCAGGAAGGCTACACCTTC. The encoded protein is CSARQEGYTF.

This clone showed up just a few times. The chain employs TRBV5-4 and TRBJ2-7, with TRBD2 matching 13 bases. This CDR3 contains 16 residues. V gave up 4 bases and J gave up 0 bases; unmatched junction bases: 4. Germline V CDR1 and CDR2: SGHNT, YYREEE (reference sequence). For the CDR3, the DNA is TGTGCCAGCAGCCGAGGACTAGCGGGAGCCTCCTACGAGCAGTACTTC. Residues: CASSRGLAGASYEQYF.

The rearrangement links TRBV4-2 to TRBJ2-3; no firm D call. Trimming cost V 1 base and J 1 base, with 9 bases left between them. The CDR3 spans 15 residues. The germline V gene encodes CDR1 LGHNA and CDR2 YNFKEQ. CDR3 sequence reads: CASSQGTRGTDTQYF. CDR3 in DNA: TGTGCCAGCAGCCAAGGGACCCGCGGCACAGATACGCAGTATTTT.

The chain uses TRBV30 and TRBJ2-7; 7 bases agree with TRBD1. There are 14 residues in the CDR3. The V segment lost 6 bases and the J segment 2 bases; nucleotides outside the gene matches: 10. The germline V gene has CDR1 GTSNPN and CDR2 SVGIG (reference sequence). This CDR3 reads CACIPGQGAYEQYF. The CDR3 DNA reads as TGTGCCTGCATCCCCGGGCAGGGGGCCTACGAGCAGTACTTC.

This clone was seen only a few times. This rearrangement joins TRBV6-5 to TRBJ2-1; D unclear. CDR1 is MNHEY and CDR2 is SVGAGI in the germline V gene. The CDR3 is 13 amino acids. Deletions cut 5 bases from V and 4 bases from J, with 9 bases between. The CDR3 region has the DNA TGTGCCAGCAGTCCCGGAGCATACAATGAGCAGTTCTTC. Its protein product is CASSPGAYNEQFF.

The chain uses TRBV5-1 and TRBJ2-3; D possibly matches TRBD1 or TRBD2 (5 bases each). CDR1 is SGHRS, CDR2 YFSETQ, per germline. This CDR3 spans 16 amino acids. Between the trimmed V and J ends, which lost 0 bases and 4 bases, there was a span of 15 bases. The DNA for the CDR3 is TGCGCCAGCAGCTTGGCCGAGAGGGGTGTTCCAGATACGCAGTATTTT. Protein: CASSLAERGVPDTQYF.

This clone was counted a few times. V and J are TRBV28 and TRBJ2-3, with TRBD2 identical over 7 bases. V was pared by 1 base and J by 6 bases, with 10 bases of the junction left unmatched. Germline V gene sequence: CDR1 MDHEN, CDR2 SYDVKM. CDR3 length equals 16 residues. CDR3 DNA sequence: TGTGCCAGCAGTTTATATTCTGGCGGGAGCGTCGATACGCAGTATTTT. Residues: CASSLYSGGSVDTQYF. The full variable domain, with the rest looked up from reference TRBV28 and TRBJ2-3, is DVKVTQSSRYLVKRTGEKVFLECVQDMDHENMFWYRQDPGLGLRLIYFSYDVKMKEKGDIPEGYSVSREKKERFSLILESASTNQTSMYLCASSLYSGGSVDTQYFGPGTRLTVL.